Below, 18 T cell receptor beta chains from the same sample are listed, as sequenced in a study of blood T cells in healthy people across ages. Primers used in a second PCR of roughly 6 to 11 cycles were a sample-barcoded 5' primer and a J-beta primer mix. TCRdb re-called the 5' RACE reads through MiXCR, storing one row per CDR3 protein. The sample yields around 1,500,000 distinct CDR3 sequences, under 30% seen once. Sequences were obtained from blood. The receptors come from a woman aged 25 to 39 in good health.

This clonotype has more than one count but fewer than ten. This chain uses TRBV27 with TRBJ1-1; D is uncertain. This CDR3 contains 14 residues. Germline loops: CDR1 MNHEY, CDR2 SMNVEV (reference sequence). V lost 3 bases, J lost 0 bases, and 8 bases lay in between. The CDR3 protein is CASSFSGLNTEAFF. The CDR3 bases are TGTGCCAGCAGTTTTTCAGGTCTGAACACTGAAGCTTTCTTT.

About this clonotype itself: A much larger clone lies a single base off, so this may be a read error. The chain uses TRBV5-6 and TRBJ2-1; 8 positions agree with TRBD2. The CDR3 runs 15 residues. Trimming at V came to 2 bases and at J to 5 bases, leaving 6 bases not matched to a gene. CDR1 and CDR2 (germline): SGHDT, YYEEEE. Here the CDR3 DNA reads TGTGCCAGCAGCTTCTCCGGGGGGGTTCACAATGAGCAGTTCTTC. As protein: CASSFSGGVHNEQFF.

There are a few counts of this clonotype. This chain connects TRBV5-1 to TRBJ2-3, with D possibly matching TRBD1 (6 bases). Per germline, CDR1 SGHRS and CDR2 YFSETQ. V lost 3 bases and J 8 bases, leaving 13 bases between the germline ends. The CDR3 runs to 13 residues. CDR3 DNA sequence: TGCGCCAGCAGCTACCGGGACAAGGGTACGCAGTATTTT. It yields the protein CASSYRDKGTQYF.

This clonotype was counted only a few times. This chain uses TRBV19 with TRBJ2-7, with unresolved D. Germline-derived CDR1 and CDR2 are LNHDA and SQIVND (reference sequence). Trimming cost V 1 base and J 4 bases, with 11 bases left between them. The CDR3 runs 14 residues. The CDR3 loop is CASSIGIGPYEQYF. The CDR3 region has the DNA TGTGCCAGTAGTATAGGAATAGGGCCGTACGAGCAGTACTTC.

This clonotype was observed a single time. V usage is TRBV3-1 and J usage is TRBJ2-7; D may correspond to TRBD1 or TRBD2 (5 bases each). The V end lost 2 bases, the J end lost 0 bases, and 11 bases lay between the germline ends. The CDR3 totals 15 residues. Looked up from germline, CDR1 is LGHDT and CDR2 is YNNKEL (reference sequence). CDR3 in amino acids: CASSQSRGSSYEQYF. The DNA for the CDR3 is TGTGCCAGCAGCCAAAGTCGGGGCAGCTCCTACGAGCAGTACTTC.

This clonotype was observed a handful of times. The chain couples TRBV5-1 to TRBJ1-2; D may be TRBD1 (6 bases). Trimming stripped 1 base from V and 5 bases from J, with 21 bases between. The CDR3 sequence is 17 residues long. CDR1 SGHRS and CDR2 YFSETQ come from the germline V gene. CDR3: CASSLLPPDSSCYGYTF. CDR3 DNA: TGCGCCAGCAGCTTGTTGCCACCGGACAGCTCGTGTTATGGCTACACCTTC.

The rearrangement uses TRBV12-3 or TRBV12-4 and TRBJ2-5; D may be TRBD1 or TRBD2 (5 bases each). Deletions cut 1 base from V and 9 bases from J, with 15 bases between. The CDR3 is 14 residues long. The CDR3 sequence is CASSLEGPTGAQYF. The CDR3 region has the DNA TGTGCCAGCAGTTTAGAGGGACCCACCGGGGCCCAGTACTTC.

This clonotype was counted between two and nine times. CDR3 nucleotide sequence: TGCAGTGCTCTGAATTCGAATGAGCAGTTCTTC. It is translated as CSALNSNEQFF. The chain employs TRBV20-1 and TRBJ2-1; D remains ambiguous. Trimming removed 5 bases from V and 7 bases from J, with 9 bases in between. Germline V gives CDR1 DFQATT, CDR2 SNEGSKA (reference sequence). This CDR3 region has 11 residues.

This clonotype was seen a few times. The genes are TRBV29-1 and TRBJ2-1, with TRBD2 matching 14 bases. CDR1 and CDR2 (germline): SQVTM, ANQGSEA. With V trimmed by 6 bases and J by 8 bases, 9 bases remained unmatched. The CDR3 extends over 15 amino acids. CDR3 residues: CSVARGTSGSDEQFF. The CDR3 coding sequence is TGCAGCGTCGCCCGCGGGACTAGCGGGAGTGATGAGCAGTTCTTC.

This clonotype was observed many times. This chain joins TRBV6-6 and TRBJ1-2; D call uncertain. This CDR3 has 12 amino acids. CDR1 MNHNY and CDR2 SVGAGI come from the germline V gene (reference sequence). Trimming cost V 3 bases and J 1 base, with 3 bases left between them. The CDR3 region is CASSYRNYGYTF. The CDR3 region has the DNA TGTGCCAGCAGTTATCGTAACTATGGCTACACCTTC.

Ten or more counts support this clonotype. J is TRBJ2-7 and V is TRBV7-9, with D maybe TRBD1 (5 bases). Trimming cost V 5 bases and J 2 bases, with 13 bases left between them. This CDR3 is 14 amino acids long. In germline, CDR1 is SEHNR, CDR2 FQNEAQ (reference sequence). The CDR3 coding sequence is TGTGCCAGCAGCCCAAATGACAGAACCTACGAGCAGTACTTC. Its protein is CASSPNDRTYEQYF.

This clonotype was seen only a few times. The chain recombines TRBV27 with TRBJ1-1, with TRBD1 as a possible D gene (5 bases). The CDR3 has 14 amino acids. Germline V lookup: CDR1 MNHEY, CDR2 SMNVEV (reference sequence). V lost 6 bases, J lost 3 bases, and 14 bases lay in between. Here the CDR3 reads CASRFSGTHTEAFF. CDR3 nucleotide sequence: TGTGCCAGCAGGTTCTCTGGGACCCACACTGAAGCTTTCTTT.

With respect to this clonotype: This sequence may be a read error, since a much larger clone differs from it by one base. The gene calls are TRBV12-3 or TRBV12-4 and TRBJ2-1, with 7 bases lining up with TRBD1. This CDR3 region has 14 residues. The CDR3 protein is CASRRQGPYNEQVF. CDR3 in DNA: TGTGCCAGCAGAAGACAGGGACCTTACAATGAGCAGGTCTTC.

The sample holds a few counts of this clonotype. V gene TRBV5-1 combines with J gene TRBJ2-3; the match to TRBD1 covers 10 bases. The CDR3 sequence is 17 residues long. Germline CDR1 reads SGHRS; CDR2 reads YFSETQ. Trimming took 0 bases from V and 7 from J; bases not matched to a gene: 11. CDR3 DNA: TGCGCCAGCAGCTTGGCTCGGAAGGGACAGGGGAGGAATACGCAGTATTTT. Protein sequence: CASSLARKGQGRNTQYF.

This chain joins TRBV2 and TRBJ1-1; D remains ambiguous. The CDR3 runs to 11 residues. Between the trimmed V and J ends, which lost 4 bases and 5 bases, there was a span of 5 bases. Germline CDR1 and CDR2: SNHLY and FYNNEI. The CDR3 sequence: CASSAWTEAFF. CDR3 DNA: TGTGCCAGCAGTGCATGGACTGAAGCTTTCTTT.

This clonotype was observed a handful of times. This rearrangement joins TRBV30 to TRBJ2-7; 9 bases are shared with TRBD1. This CDR3 spans 14 amino acids. V was clipped by 0 bases and J by 3 bases; unmatched bases: 3. The germline gives CDR1 GTSNPN, CDR2 SVGIG (reference sequence). The CDR3 DNA reads TGTGCCTGGAGTGTGGACAGGGGACTCTACGAGCAGTACTTC. This codes for CAWSVDRGLYEQYF.

This clonotype turned up a few times. The chain links TRBV20-1 to TRBJ2-7; 8 nucleotides line up with TRBD2. Germline loops: CDR1 DFQATT, CDR2 SNEGSKA (reference sequence). V was clipped by 0 bases and J by 0 bases; unmatched bases: 4. The CDR3 length is 15 residues. The CDR3 region is CSARELAGNSYEQYF. The CDR3 region has the DNA TGCAGTGCTAGAGAGTTAGCGGGGAACTCCTACGAGCAGTACTTC.

The rearrangement uses TRBV7-2 and TRBJ2-7, with TRBD2 identical over 10 bases. Germline-derived CDR1 and CDR2 are SGHTA and FQGNSA. After removal of 2 bases from V and 5 bases from J, the junction contained 9 bases not matched to a gene. The CDR3 totals 16 residues. The CDR3 reads CASSLYPGLATDEQYF. DNA for the CDR3: TGTGCCAGCAGCTTATACCCGGGACTAGCGACTGACGAGCAGTACTTC. The full variable domain, in which reference TRBV7-2 and TRBJ2-7 provide the parts outside the CDR3, is GAGVSQSPSNKVTEKGKDVELRCDPISGHTALYWYRQSLGQGLEFLIYFQGNSAPDKSGLPSDRFSAERTGGSVSTLTIQRTQQEDSAVYLCASSLYPGLATDEQYFGPGTRLTVT.